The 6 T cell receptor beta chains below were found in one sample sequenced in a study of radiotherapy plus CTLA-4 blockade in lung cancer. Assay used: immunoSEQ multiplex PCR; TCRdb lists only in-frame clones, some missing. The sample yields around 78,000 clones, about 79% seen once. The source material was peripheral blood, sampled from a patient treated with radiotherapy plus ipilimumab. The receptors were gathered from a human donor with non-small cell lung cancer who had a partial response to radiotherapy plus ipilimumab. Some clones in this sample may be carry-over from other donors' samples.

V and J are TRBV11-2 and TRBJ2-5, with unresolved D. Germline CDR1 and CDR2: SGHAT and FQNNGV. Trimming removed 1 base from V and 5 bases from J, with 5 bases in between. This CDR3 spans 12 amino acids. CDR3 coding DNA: TGTGCCAGCAGCTTAGGTCAGGAGACCCAGTACTTC. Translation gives CASSLGQETQYF.

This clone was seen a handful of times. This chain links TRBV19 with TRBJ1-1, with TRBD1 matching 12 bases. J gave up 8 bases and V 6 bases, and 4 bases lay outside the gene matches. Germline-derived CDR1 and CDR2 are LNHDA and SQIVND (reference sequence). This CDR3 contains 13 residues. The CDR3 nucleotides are TGTGCCAGTAGACCCGGGACAGGGGGCGAAGCTTTCTTT. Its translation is CASRPGTGGEAFF.

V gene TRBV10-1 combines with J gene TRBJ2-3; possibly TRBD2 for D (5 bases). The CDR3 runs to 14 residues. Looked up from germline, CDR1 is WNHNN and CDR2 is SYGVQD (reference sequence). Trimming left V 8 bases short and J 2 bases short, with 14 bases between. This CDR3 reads CASSRLLITDTQYF. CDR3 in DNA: TGCGCCAGCTCCAGACTACTCATCACAGATACGCAGTATTTT.

In DNA, the CDR3 is TGTGCCAGCAGCCGAGGGGACAGGGGAGGAAGGGGTAATGAAAAACTGTTTTTT. It encodes CASSRGDRGGRGNEKLFF. The chain couples TRBV7-2 to TRBJ1-4, with 10 bases that match TRBD1. The V and J ends lost 5 bases and 4 bases, in that order; junction bases with no gene match: 13. This CDR3 has 18 amino acids. CDR1 and CDR2 (germline): SGHTA, FQGNSA.

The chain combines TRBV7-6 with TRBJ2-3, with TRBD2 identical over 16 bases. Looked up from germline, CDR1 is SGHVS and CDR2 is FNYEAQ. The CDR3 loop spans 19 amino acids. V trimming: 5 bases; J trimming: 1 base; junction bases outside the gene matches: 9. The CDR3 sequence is CASSRKAGLAGGRTDTQYF. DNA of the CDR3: TGTGCCAGCAGCCGAAAGGCGGGACTAGCGGGAGGGCGCACAGATACGCAGTATTTT.

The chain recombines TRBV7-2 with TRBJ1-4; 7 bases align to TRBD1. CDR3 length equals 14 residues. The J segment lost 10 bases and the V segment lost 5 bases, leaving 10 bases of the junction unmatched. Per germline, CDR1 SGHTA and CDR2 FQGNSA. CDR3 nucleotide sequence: TGTGCCAGCAGCGCGAGAGGGGCAGGGGGAAAACTGTTTTTT. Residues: CASSARGAGGKLFF.